This T cell receptor beta chain was identified during a study of beta chain features in type 1 diabetes (dated by TCRdb to the late 2010s). Concerning the study at large: Mean age, gender distribution, total cell number and subset yield were not different between patients and healthy donors. A total of 90 million to 140 million sorted cells were examined across all samples, and RNA yield correlated strongly with the number of cells per subset. The study compared TCRB repertoires of sorted circulating CD4+ T cell subsets between recently diagnosed type 1 diabetes patients and matched healthy donors. Naive and central memory subsets were obtained from all 30 or so donors, but regulatory and stem cell-like memory subsets were isolated from only 8 patients and 8 healthy donors.

The entire amount of isolated RNA was reverse transcribed using the High Capacity cDNA Reverse Transcription Kit, so the sequenced TCRB transcripts were expressed ones. Naive, central memory and regulatory T cell samples underwent deep immunoSEQ sequencing, averaging around 4 million total reads per sample. Sorted cells were lysed in RLT buffer and RNA was extracted with DNase-treated RNeasy Micro or Mini kits, depending on cell number. Each cell subset was processed on its own to prevent cross-contamination, while patient and healthy donor samples were processed together. TCRB sequences were amplified from cDNA with the immunoSEQ multiplex PCR, producing 87-bp fragments spanning the CDR3 region. Amplicons were sequenced on the Illumina HiSeq platform. The authors' analysis ran thus. PCR bias was computationally corrected using synthetic template baselines, reads within Hamming distance 2 were collapsed, and singletons that could not be merged were discarded. Reads were aligned against IMGT to assign V, D and J genes, CDR3 length and insertions or deletions at six rearrangement sites. Within each subset, clonotype counts were normalized to the number of sorted cells before true diversity and Gini coefficients were calculated with the tcR R package. Repertoire sharing was quantified using the overlap coefficient calculated on TCRB nucleotide sequences. Out-of-frame TCRB sequences from naive cells were analyzed to stand in for the pre-selection repertoire. TCRdb retrieved this table from immuneACCESS and kept in-frame rearrangements only. Not all clones are present; in checked studies, unresolved V genes account for under half, and no reason is known for the remainder. V, J and clone size were drawn from that table, and D and trimming were deduced from the DNA. This sample comprises 250,000 to 350,000 clones, over 11% of them detected only once. About 0.016% of the sample is held by the ten biggest clonotypes.

A single peripheral blood draw of roughly 0.11 L on average was collected from each donor into heparinised tubes. Using a panel that included CD45RO, CCR7, CD25, CD127, CD95 and CD27, naive, central memory, regulatory and stem cell-like memory CD4+ T cells were sorted on a BD FACSAria II. A purity above 98% was achieved for all sorted populations. PBMCs were isolated right away by Lymphoprep density gradient centrifugation and were stained directly, without culture. Samples were stained and sorted in pairs, with one healthy donor and one patient per experiment, so that batch effects were minimized. Overall results and qualifications from the work: PCR might favor shorter templates, but patient and control samples were amplified and corrected together, so any skew would affect both groups equally. At VDJ recombination sites, type 1 diabetes patients had fewer insertions and more deleted nucleotides, which implies abnormalities in thymic rearrangement. Naive, central memory and regulatory TCRB repertoires appeared more similar among patients than among healthy donors. Only small numbers of individuals were included in the HLA sub-analyses, which left unresolved whether HLA type had any influence on TCRB rearrangement. In all four CD4+ subsets, TCRB CDR3 length was moderately but significantly shorter in type 1 diabetes patients. Because cDNA was sequenced instead of genomic DNA, activated cells with high expression could be over-represented, although the groups did not differ in activation or CD3 levels.

CDR1 and CDR2 are drawn from the germline V gene (reference sequence): SEHNR, FQNEAQ. From the cysteine up to the phenylalanine, the CDR3 has a length of 11 residues. This entry keeps only the CDR3 DNA: 33 bases, framed from base 1. V is cut by 6 bases and J by 6 bases, and the space between the germline ends is 8 bases. This clone was found a few times. Its antigen remains unidentified. Within one base of it there is no much larger clone, and no base qualities were kept. Recombination joined TRBV7-9 with TRBJ1-2; a confident D gene designation cannot be given. The clonotype comes from a man aged 25 to 40 with type 1 diabetes. The sample taken for sequencing was naive CD4+ T cells from blood. Taken with the paper, the label for cell subset or site translates to: true naive CD4+ T cells. The CDR3 region: CASSEQDGYTF. The DNA sequence follows: TGTGCCAGCAGTGAACAAGATGGCTACACCTTC. The full variable domain, completed from the reference TRBV7-9 and TRBJ1-2 proteins outside the CDR3, reads DTGVSQNPRHKITKRGQNVTFRCDPISEHNRLYWYRQTLGQGPEFLTYFQNEAQLEKSRLLSDRFSAERPKGSFSTLEIQRTEQGDSAMYLCASSEQDGYTFGSGTRLTVV.